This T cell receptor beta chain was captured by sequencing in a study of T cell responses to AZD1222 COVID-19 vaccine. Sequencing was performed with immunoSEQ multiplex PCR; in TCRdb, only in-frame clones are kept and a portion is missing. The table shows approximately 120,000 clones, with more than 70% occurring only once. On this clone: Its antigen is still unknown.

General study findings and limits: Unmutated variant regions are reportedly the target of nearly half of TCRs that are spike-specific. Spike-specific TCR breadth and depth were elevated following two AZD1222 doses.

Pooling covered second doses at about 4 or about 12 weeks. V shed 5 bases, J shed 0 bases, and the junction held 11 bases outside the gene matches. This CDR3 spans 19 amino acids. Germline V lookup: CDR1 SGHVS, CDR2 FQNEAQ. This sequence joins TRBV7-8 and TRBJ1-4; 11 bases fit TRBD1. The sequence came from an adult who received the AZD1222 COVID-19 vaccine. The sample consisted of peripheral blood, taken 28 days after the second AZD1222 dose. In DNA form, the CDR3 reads TGTGCCAGCAGCCGCGGCGCGGGGACAGGGGGTACAACTAATGAAAAACTGTTTTTT. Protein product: CASSRGAGTGGTTNEKLFF.